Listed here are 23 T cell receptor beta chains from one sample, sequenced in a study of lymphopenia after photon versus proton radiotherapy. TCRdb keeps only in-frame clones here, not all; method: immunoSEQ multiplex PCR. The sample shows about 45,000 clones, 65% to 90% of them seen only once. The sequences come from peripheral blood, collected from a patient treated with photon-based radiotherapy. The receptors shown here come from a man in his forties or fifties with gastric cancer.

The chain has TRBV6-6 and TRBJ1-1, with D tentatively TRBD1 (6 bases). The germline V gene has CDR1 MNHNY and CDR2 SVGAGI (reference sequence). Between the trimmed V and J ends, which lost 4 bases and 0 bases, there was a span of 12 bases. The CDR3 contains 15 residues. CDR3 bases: TGTGCCAGCAGTTCGACCAGGGGCATGAACACTGAAGCTTTCTTT. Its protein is CASSSTRGMNTEAFF.

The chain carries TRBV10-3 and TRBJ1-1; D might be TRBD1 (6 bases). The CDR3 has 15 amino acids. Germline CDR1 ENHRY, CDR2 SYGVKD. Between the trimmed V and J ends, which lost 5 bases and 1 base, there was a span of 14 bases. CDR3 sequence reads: CAISFLTGGNTEAFF. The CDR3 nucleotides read TGTGCCATCAGTTTCCTGACAGGAGGGAACACTGAAGCTTTCTTT.

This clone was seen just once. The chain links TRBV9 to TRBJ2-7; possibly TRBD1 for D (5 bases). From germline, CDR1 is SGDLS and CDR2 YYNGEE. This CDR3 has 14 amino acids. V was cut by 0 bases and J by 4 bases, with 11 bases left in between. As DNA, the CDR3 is TGTGCCAGCAGCGTAGCCCCCGACAGTTACGAGCAGTACTTC. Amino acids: CASSVAPDSYEQYF.

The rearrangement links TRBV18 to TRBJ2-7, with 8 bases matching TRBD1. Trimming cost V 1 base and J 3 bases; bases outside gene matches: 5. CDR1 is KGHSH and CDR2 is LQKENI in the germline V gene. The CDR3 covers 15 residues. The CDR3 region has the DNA TGTGCCAGCTCACCACTAGGGACAGGCTTCTACGAGCAGTACTTC. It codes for CASSPLGTGFYEQYF.

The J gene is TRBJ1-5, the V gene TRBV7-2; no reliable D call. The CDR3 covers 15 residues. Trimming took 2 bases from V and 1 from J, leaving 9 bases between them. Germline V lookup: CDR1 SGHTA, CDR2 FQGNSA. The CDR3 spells CASSLSRNSNQPQHF. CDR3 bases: TGTGCCAGCAGCTTATCAAGGAACAGCAATCAGCCCCAGCATTTT.

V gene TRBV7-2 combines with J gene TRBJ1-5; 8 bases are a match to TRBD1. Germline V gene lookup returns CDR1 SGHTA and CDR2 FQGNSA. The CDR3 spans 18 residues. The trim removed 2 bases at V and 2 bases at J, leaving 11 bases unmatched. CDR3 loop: CASSLLGRGRPGNQPQHF. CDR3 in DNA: TGTGCCAGCAGCTTATTAGGCAGGGGGCGCCCAGGCAATCAGCCCCAGCATTTT.

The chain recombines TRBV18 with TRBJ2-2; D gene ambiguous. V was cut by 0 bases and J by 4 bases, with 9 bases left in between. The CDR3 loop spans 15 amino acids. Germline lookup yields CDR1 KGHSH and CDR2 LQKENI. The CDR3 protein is CASSPPGLGTGELFF. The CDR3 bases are TGTGCCAGCTCACCACCGGGTCTGGGCACCGGGGAGCTGTTTTTT.

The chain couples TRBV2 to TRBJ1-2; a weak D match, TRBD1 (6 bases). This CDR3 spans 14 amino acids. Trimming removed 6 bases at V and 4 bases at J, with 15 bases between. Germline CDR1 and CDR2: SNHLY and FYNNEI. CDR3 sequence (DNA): TGTGCCAGCAGCGACAGGATTGTGATCTATGGCTACACCTTC. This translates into CASSDRIVIYGYTF. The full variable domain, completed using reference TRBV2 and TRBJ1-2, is EPEVTQTPSHQVTQMGQEVILRCVPISNHLYFYWYRQILGQKVEFLVSFYNNEISEKSEIFDDQFSVERPDGSNFTLKIRSTKLEDSAMYFCASSDRIVIYGYTFGSGTRLTVV.

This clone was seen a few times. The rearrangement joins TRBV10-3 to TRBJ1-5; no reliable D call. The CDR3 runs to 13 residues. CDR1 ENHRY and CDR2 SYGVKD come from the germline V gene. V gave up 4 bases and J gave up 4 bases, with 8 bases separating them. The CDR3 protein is CAISGGDNQPQHF. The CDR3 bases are TGTGCCATCAGTGGGGGTGATAATCAGCCCCAGCATTTT.

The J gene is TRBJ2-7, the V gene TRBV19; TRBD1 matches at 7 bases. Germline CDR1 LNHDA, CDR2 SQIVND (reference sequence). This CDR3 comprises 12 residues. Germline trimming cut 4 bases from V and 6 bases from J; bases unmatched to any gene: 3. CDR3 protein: CASSKNRGEQYF. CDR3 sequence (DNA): TGTGCCAGTAGTAAAAACAGGGGCGAGCAGTACTTC.

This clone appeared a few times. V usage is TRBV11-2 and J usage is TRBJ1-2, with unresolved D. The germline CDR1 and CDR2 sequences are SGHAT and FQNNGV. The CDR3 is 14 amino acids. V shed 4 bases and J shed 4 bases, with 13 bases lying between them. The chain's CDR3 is CASSSVGSRYGYTF. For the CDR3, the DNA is TGTGCCAGCAGCTCCGTCGGCAGCCGCTATGGCTACACCTTC.

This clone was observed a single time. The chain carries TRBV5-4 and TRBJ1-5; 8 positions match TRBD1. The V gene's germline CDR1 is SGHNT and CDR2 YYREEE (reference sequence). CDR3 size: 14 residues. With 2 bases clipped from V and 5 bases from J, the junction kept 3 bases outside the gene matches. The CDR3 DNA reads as TGTGCCAGCAGCTTTCAGGGGGCCGATCAGCCCCAGCATTTT. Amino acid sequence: CASSFQGADQPQHF.

CDR3 in amino acids: CASSTGGGDTQYF. DNA for the CDR3: TGCGCCAGCAGCACGGGTGGCGGGGATACGCAGTATTTT. V usage is TRBV5-1 and J usage is TRBJ2-3; D perhaps matches TRBD2 (5 bases). Germline lookup yields CDR1 SGHRS and CDR2 YFSETQ. CDR3 length: 13 amino acids. The germline V and J ends were trimmed by 4 bases and 6 bases, with 12 bases remaining between them.

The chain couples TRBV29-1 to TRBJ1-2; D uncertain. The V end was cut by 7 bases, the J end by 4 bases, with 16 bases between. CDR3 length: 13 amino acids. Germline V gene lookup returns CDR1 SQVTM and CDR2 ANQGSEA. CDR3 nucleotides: TGCAGCGCCCGTCGCCAGGAAGGCTATGGCTACACCTTC. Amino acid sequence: CSARRQEGYGYTF.

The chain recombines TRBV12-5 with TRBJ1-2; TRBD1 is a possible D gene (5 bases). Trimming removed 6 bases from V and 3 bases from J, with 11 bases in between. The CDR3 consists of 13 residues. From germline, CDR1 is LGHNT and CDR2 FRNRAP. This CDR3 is CASGDGAHYGYTF. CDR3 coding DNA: TGTGCTAGTGGCGACGGGGCCCACTATGGCTACACCTTC.

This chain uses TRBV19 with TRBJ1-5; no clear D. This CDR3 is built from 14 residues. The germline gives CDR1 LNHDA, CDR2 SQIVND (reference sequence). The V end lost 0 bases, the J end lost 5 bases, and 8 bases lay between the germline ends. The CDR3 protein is CASSIDFLDQPQHF. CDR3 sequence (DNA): TGTGCCAGTAGTATAGATTTCCTTGATCAGCCCCAGCATTTT.

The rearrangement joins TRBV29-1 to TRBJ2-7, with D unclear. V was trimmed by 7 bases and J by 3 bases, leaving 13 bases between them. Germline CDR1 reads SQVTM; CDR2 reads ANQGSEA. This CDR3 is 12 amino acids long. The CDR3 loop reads CSATTRNYEQYF. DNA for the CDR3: TGCAGCGCTACGACCAGAAACTACGAGCAGTACTTC.

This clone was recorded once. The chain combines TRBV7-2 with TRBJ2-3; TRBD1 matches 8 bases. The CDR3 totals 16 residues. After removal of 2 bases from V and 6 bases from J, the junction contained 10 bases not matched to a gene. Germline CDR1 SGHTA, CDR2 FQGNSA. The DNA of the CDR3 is TGTGCCAGCAGCTTACTCAGGGGGCAGGTCGGGGATACGCAGTATTTT. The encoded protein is CASSLLRGQVGDTQYF. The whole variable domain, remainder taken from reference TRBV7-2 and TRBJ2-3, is GAGVSQSPSNKVTEKGKDVELRCDPISGHTALYWYRQSLGQGLEFLIYFQGNSAPDKSGLPSDRFSAERTGGSVSTLTIQRTQQEDSAVYLCASSLLRGQVGDTQYFGPGTRLTVL.

The CDR3 sequence: CASSLKDRGRKATEAFF. The DNA for the CDR3 is TGCGCCAGCAGCTTGAAGGACAGGGGGCGCAAGGCGACTGAAGCTTTCTTT. The chain employs TRBV5-1 and TRBJ1-1, with 11 bases identical to TRBD1. Trimming cost V 1 base and J 5 bases; bases outside gene matches: 10. The CDR3 sequence is 17 residues long. CDR1 SGHRS and CDR2 YFSETQ come from the germline V gene.

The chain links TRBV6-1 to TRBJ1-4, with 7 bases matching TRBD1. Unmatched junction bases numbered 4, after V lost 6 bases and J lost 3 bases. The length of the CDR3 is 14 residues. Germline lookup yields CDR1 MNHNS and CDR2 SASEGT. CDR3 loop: CASRPGTANEKLFF. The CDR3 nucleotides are TGTGCCAGCAGACCCGGGACAGCTAATGAAAAACTGTTTTTT.

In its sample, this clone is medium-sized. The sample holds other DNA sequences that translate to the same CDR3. CDR3 loop: CAWSRGTDSNQPQHF. The CDR3 DNA is TGTGCCTGGAGTCGAGGGACAGATAGCAATCAGCCCCAGCATTTT. The rearrangement joins TRBV30 to TRBJ1-5; 7 nucleotides match TRBD1. The CDR3 extends over 15 amino acids. Germline CDR1 and CDR2: GTSNPN and SVGIG (reference sequence). V lost 2 bases, J lost 0 bases, and 4 bases stayed unmatched.

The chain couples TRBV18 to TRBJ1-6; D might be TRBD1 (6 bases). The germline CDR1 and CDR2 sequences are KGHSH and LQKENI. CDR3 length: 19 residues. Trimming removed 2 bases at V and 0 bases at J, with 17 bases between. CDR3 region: CASSPIAGQSFSYNSPLHF. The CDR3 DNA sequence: TGTGCCAGCTCACCAATAGCCGGACAGAGTTTCTCCTATAATTCACCCCTCCACTTT.

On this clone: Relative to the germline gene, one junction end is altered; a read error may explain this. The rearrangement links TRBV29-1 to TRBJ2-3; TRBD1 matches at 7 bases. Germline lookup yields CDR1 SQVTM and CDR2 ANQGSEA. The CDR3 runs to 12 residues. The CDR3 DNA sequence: TGCAGCGTTGAAAAACAGGGGAGAAGAGGGGATTTT. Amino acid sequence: CSVEKQGRRGDF.